The 14 T cell receptor beta chains below all came from one sample that was sequenced in a study of response to subunit inactivated influenza vaccine. TCRdb re-called the RT-PCR reads with MiXCR, one entry per CDR3 protein. The profile shows about half a million distinct CDR3 sequences, about 25% of them singletons. This sample comprised CD4+ T cells sorted from PBMCs, obtained about 5 days after vaccination. The receptor source for this set is a man aged 45-65 years who received an inactivated influenza vaccine.

The V and J genes are TRBV5-6 and TRBJ2-6, with D possibly matching TRBD1 (6 bases). Germline CDR1 SGHDT, CDR2 YYEEEE. With 2 bases removed from V and 3 bases from J, the gap between germline ends came to 12 bases. The CDR3 consists of 16 residues. This chain's CDR3 is CASSFTGTFGANVLTF. The CDR3 nucleotides read TGTGCCAGCAGCTTTACAGGGACCTTTGGGGCCAACGTCCTGACTTTC.

CDR3 bases: TGTGCCAGCAGAAATCAGGTGTGGGCGAGATGTGATCAGCCCCAGCATTTT. Its translation is CASRNQVWARCDQPQHF. The rearrangement uses TRBV21-1 and TRBJ1-5; TRBD1, as called in the table, went unchecked against the DNA. TRBV21-1 is reported as a pseudogene. There are 17 residues in the CDR3.

The gene calls are TRBV4-3 and TRBJ2-1, with no clear D. Germline V lookup: CDR1 LGHNA, CDR2 YSLEER. This CDR3 is built from 14 residues. V shed 0 bases and J shed 7 bases, with 10 bases lying between them. This CDR3 reads CASSQEVRANEQFF. CDR3 nucleotide sequence: TGCGCCAGCAGCCAAGAAGTACGGGCTAATGAGCAGTTCTTC.

The J gene is TRBJ2-1, the V gene TRBV12-3 or TRBV12-4, with 9 nucleotides matching TRBD2. Germline trimming cut 0 bases from V and 0 bases from J; bases unmatched to any gene: 15. This CDR3 has 21 amino acids. CDR3 loop: CASSLAPYPFSGSSSYNEQFF. The CDR3 nucleotides read TGTGCCAGCAGTTTAGCCCCTTATCCTTTTAGCGGGAGTAGCTCCTACAATGAGCAGTTCTTC.

The sample holds a few counts of this clonotype. The V call is TRBV20-1, the J call TRBJ1-5; TRBD1 agrees at 9 bases. The germline gives CDR1 DFQATT, CDR2 SNEGSKA (reference sequence). V dropped 3 bases and J dropped 5; count of bases not matched to a gene: 14. CDR3 length equals 17 residues. The CDR3 spells CSASTESAQGAYQPQHF. The CDR3 DNA sequence: TGCAGTGCTAGTACAGAGAGCGCACAGGGGGCTTATCAGCCCCAGCATTTT.

V gene TRBV2 combines with J gene TRBJ2-7, with D unclear. Trimming took off 8 bases at V and 0 bases at J, with 14 bases between the two ends. This CDR3 contains 14 residues. Germline V gives CDR1 SNHLY, CDR2 FYNNEI. CDR3 DNA sequence: TGTGCCAGCCGGATGCGCAGGACCTCCTACGAGCAGTACTTC. Its protein is CASRMRRTSYEQYF.

V gene TRBV5-1 combines with J gene TRBJ1-2, with D unclear. With 7 bases removed from V and 4 bases from J, the gap between germline ends came to 20 bases. The CDR3 has 15 residues. Germline V CDR1 and CDR2: SGHRS, YFSETQ. CDR3 in amino acids: CASQRDGSTIYGYTF. Here the CDR3 DNA reads TGCGCCAGCCAGCGTGACGGCTCGACCATCTATGGCTACACCTTC.

In its sample, this clonotype was seen a few times. The V call is TRBV20-1, the J call TRBJ1-3; TRBD1 is a possible D gene (6 bases). Germline-derived CDR1 and CDR2 are DFQATT and SNEGSKA (reference sequence). The CDR3 loop spans 12 amino acids. V was trimmed by 6 bases and J by 3 bases, leaving 9 bases between them. CDR3 DNA sequence: TGCAGTGCCAGGACAGATGGAAACACCATATATTTT. It encodes CSARTDGNTIYF.

This clonotype was picked up a small number of times. The chain couples TRBV11-1 to TRBJ2-3; D could derive from TRBD1 or TRBD2 (5 bases each). V was cut by 3 bases and J by 7 bases, with 17 bases left in between. Germline V gives CDR1 SGHAT, CDR2 FQDESV (reference sequence). The CDR3 has 15 amino acids. In DNA, the CDR3 is TGTGCCAGCAGCTTCAGGGCAGGAGGTATGCATACGCAGTATTTT. Translation gives CASSFRAGGMHTQYF.

This clonotype was seen repeatedly, ten times or more. The chain combines TRBV10-3 with TRBJ2-7, with 10 nucleotides matching TRBD2. The CDR3 has 15 amino acids. Per the germline V gene, CDR1 is ENHRY and CDR2 is SYGVKD. V lost 2 bases and J lost 1; bases outside the gene matches: 2. The DNA of the CDR3 is TGTGCCATCAGTGAGGGACTAGCGGCATCCTACGAGCAGTACTTC. This translates into CAISEGLAASYEQYF.

The gene calls are TRBV10-2 and TRBJ2-1; D gene unclear. CDR3 length: 13 residues. V was shortened by 7 bases and J by 0 bases, with 7 bases between the two germline ends. The germline CDR1 and CDR2 sequences are WSHSY and SAAADI. The CDR3 DNA reads TGCGCCAGCATTAGGACCTCCTACAATGAGCAGTTCTTC. Its translation is CASIRTSYNEQFF.

In this sample, this clonotype turned up many times. V is TRBV5-5 and J is TRBJ2-5; perhaps TRBD1 as D (6 bases). Looked up from germline, CDR1 is SGHKS and CDR2 is YYEKEE (reference sequence). The CDR3 covers 14 residues. Trimming left V 1 base short and J 1 base short, with 8 bases between. CDR3 coding DNA: TGTGCCAGCAGCTTGATGGACAGCCAAGAGACCCAGTACTTC. This translates into CASSLMDSQETQYF.

This clonotype has a handful of counts. The V and J genes are TRBV20-1 and TRBJ2-3; 9 bases agree with TRBD2. The length of the CDR3 is 15 residues. Germline-derived CDR1 and CDR2 are DFQATT and SNEGSKA (reference sequence). Trimming cost V 2 bases and J 3 bases; bases outside gene matches: 6. CDR3 protein: CSARKGLATTDTQYF. CDR3 coding DNA: TGCAGTGCTAGAAAGGGACTAGCAACAACAGATACGCAGTATTTT.

This clonotype was counted many times. The chain carries TRBV12-3 or TRBV12-4 and TRBJ2-3, with 8 bases fitting TRBD2. J gave up 7 bases and V 2 bases, and 8 bases lay outside the gene matches. The CDR3 contains 15 residues. The CDR3 nucleotides are TGTGCCAGCAGTTTATCCAGCGGGAGTTTAAATACGCAGTATTTT. Protein: CASSLSSGSLNTQYF.